The sequence of this TCR beta chain was determined in a study of cytomegalovirus exposure and HLA in healthy donors. With respect to this clone: Its specificity is not known.

PCR employed 60 Vbeta and 13 Jbeta primers. This table comes from immunoSEQ multiplex PCR, and its TCRdb copy is limited to in-frame clones, with some not included. The data hold approximately 190,000 clones, with 9.5% to 15% observed a single time. Study-level results: Associated with cytomegalovirus, according to the listing, were around 160 TCR beta chains. Judged likely to be a sequencing artifact was a cluster of highly shared sequence variants. TCR beta sequences reportedly predicted most subjects' HLA-A and HLA-B alleles accurately. Being productive about 90% or about 30% of the time was typical of most TCR beta V segments in an earlier analysis.

V gave up 1 base and J gave up 1 base; unmatched junction bases: 6. Germline V gene data show CDR1 as SGHDT and CDR2 as YYEEEE. CDR3 length equals 17 residues. This TCR was recovered from a middle-aged man in good health and CMV-seropositive. The rearrangement links TRBV5-6 to TRBJ2-3, with 10 bases aligning to TRBD1. The specimen sequenced was PBMCs. This CDR3 reads CASSLFGGTGGTDTQYF. DNA of the CDR3: TGTGCCAGCAGCTTGTTCGGAGGGACAGGGGGCACAGATACGCAGTATTTT.